This T cell receptor beta chain was retrieved from a study of cytotoxic CD8 clonotypes in ibrutinib-treated CLL. Study background: Overall, around 25 responses were partial and 2 complete; following median 68 months, about 15 patients stayed remitted and approximately 12 progressed. It was after a median about 11 months of treatment, range 6 to 36, that response samples were taken.

V shed 0 bases and J shed 6 bases, with 12 bases lying between them. The CDR3 covers 15 residues. Germline V gives CDR1 LNHNV, CDR2 YYDKDF (reference sequence). The sample holds a few counts of this clone. Clones were sequenced by immunoSEQ multiplex PCR, and TCRdb holds only the in-frame ones, with some missing. The sample yields 200,000 to 250,000 clones, about 75% seen once. The chain uses TRBV15 and TRBJ1-5; the D is unclear. The sequence came from a human donor with chronic lymphocytic leukemia. Sample: PBMCs, taken after 12 months of ibrutinib treatment. The CDR3 spells CATSRDLARGQPQHF. The DNA for the CDR3 is TGTGCCACCAGCAGAGATCTGGCCCGCGGTCAGCCCCAGCATTTT.